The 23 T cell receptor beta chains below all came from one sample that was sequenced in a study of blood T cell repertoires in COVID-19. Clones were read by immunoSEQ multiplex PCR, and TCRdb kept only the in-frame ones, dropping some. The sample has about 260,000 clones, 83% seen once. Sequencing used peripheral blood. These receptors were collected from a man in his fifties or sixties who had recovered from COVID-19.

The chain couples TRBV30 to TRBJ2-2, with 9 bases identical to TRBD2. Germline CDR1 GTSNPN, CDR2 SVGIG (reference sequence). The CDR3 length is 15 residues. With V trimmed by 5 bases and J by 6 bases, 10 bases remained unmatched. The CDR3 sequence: CAWGRRSSGAGELFF. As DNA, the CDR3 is TGTGCCTGGGGGAGGAGGTCTAGCGGGGCCGGGGAGCTGTTTTTT.

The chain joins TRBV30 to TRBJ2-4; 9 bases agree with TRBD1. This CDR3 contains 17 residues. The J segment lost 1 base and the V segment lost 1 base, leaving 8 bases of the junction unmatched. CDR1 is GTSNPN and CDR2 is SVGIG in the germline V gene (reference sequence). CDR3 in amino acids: CAWSGNRGRAAKNIQYF. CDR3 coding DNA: TGTGCCTGGAGTGGAAACAGGGGGCGAGCGGCCAAAAACATTCAGTACTTC.

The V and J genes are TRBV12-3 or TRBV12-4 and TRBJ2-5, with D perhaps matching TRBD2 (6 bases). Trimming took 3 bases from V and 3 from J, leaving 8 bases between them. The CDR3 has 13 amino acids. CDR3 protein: CASSLAGKETQYF. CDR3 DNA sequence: TGTGCCAGCAGTTTGGCGGGAAAAGAGACCCAGTACTTC.

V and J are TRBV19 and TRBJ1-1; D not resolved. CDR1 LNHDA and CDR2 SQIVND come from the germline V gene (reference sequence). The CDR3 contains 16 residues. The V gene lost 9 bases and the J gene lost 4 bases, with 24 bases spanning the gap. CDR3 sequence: CARPSRVTKLGTEAFF. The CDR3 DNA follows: TGTGCCAGACCTTCCCGGGTTACAAAGCTGGGCACTGAAGCTTTCTTT.

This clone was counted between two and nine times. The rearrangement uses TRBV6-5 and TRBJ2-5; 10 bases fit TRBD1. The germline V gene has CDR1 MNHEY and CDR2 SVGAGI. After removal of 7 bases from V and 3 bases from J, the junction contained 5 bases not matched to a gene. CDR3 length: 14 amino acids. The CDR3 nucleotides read TGTGCCAGCACCGGACAGGGGGGTGAAGAGACCCAGTACTTC. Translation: CASTGQGGEETQYF.

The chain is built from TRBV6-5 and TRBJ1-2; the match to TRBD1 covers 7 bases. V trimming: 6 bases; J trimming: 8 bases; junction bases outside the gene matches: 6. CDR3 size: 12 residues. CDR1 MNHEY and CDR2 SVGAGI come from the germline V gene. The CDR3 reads CASRDRVGGYTF. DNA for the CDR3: TGTGCCAGCAGAGACAGGGTCGGCGGCTACACCTTC.

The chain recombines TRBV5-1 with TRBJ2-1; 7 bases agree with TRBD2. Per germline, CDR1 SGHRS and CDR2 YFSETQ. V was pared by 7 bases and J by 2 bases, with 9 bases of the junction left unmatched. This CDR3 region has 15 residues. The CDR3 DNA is TGCGCCAGCGGGGAGGGAACTTTTACCTACAATGAGCAGTTCTTC. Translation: CASGEGTFTYNEQFF.

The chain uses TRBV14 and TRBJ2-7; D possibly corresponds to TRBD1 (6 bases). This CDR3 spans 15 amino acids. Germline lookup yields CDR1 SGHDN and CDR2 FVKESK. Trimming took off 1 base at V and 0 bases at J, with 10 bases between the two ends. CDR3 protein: CASSQGRGSSYEQYF. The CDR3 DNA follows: TGTGCCAGCAGCCAAGGCAGGGGAAGCTCCTACGAGCAGTACTTC.

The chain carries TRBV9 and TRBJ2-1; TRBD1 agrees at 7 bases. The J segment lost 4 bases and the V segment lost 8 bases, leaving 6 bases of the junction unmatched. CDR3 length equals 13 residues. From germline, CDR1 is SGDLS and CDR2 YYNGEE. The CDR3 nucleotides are TGTGCCAGTTCGGGACAGCTTTACAATGAGCAGTTCTTC. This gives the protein CASSGQLYNEQFF.

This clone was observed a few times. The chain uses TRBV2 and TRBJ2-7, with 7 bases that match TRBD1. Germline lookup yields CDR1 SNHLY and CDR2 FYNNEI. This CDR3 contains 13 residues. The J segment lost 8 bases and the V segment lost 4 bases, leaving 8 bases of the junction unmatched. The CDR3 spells CASSAGQLPQQYF. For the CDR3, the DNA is TGTGCCAGCAGTGCGGGACAGCTCCCTCAGCAGTACTTC.

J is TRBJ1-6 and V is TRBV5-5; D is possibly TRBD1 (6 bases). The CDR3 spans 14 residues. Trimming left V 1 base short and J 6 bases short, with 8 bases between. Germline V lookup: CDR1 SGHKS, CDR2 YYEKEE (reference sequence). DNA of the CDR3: TGTGCCAGCAGCTTGACAGGGAGTAATTCACCCCTCCACTTT. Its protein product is CASSLTGSNSPLHF.

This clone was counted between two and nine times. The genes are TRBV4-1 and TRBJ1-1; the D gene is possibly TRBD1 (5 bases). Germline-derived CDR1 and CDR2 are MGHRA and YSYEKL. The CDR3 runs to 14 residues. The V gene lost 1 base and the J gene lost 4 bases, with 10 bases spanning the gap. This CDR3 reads CASSQAKGVTEAFF. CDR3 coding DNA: TGCGCCAGCAGCCAAGCTAAAGGGGTCACTGAAGCTTTCTTT.

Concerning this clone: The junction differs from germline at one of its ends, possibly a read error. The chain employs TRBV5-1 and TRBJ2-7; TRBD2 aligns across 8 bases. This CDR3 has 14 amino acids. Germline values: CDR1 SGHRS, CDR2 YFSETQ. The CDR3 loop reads CASSSNYGGGVADF. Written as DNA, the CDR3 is TGCGCCAGCAGCTCCAATTACGGGGGGGGCGTCGCTGACTTC.

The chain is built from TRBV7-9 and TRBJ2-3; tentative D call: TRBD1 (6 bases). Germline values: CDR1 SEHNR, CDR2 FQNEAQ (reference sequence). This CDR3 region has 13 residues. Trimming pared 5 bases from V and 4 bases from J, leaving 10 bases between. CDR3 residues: CASSRPGADTQYF. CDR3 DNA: TGTGCCAGCAGCCGGCCAGGGGCAGATACGCAGTATTTT. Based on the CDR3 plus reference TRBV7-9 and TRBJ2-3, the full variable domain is DTGVSQNPRHKITKRGQNVTFRCDPISEHNRLYWYRQTLGQGPEFLTYFQNEAQLEKSRLLSDRFSAERPKGSFSTLEIQRTEQGDSAMYLCASSRPGADTQYFGPGTRLTVL.

The CDR3 region has the DNA TGCGCCACGAGAGGGCAACCCATTACGTCCGAGCAGTACTTC. It translates to CATRGQPITSEQYF. The V gene is TRBV10-2, the J gene TRBJ2-7; D perhaps matches TRBD2 (5 bases). This CDR3 is built from 14 residues. In germline, CDR1 is WSHSY, CDR2 SAAADI. V was cut by 10 bases and J by 6 bases, with 22 bases left in between.

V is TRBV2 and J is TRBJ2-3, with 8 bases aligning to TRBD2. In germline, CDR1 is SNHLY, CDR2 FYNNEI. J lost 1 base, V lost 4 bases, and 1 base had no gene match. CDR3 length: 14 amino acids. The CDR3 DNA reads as TGTGCCAGCAGTGTGGGACTAGGCACAGATACGCAGTATTTT. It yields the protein CASSVGLGTDTQYF.

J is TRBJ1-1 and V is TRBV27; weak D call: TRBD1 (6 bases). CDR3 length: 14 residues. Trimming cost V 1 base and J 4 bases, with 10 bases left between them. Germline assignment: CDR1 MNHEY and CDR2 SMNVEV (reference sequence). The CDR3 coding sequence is TGTGCCAGCAGTTTATATTTAGGGGGCACTGAAGCTTTCTTT. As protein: CASSLYLGGTEAFF.

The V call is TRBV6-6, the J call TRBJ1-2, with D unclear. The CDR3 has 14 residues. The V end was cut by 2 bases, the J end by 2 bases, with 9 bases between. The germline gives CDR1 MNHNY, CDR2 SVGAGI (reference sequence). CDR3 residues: CASSYPAANYGYTF. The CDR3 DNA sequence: TGTGCCAGCAGTTACCCAGCGGCGAACTATGGCTACACCTTC.

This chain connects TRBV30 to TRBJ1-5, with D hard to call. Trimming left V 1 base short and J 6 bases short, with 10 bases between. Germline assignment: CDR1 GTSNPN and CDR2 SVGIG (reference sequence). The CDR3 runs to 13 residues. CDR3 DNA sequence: TGTGCCTGGAGTGGGTGGGGAGGTCAGCCCCAGCATTTT. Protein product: CAWSGWGGQPQHF.

The CDR3 reads CASSQGDSDSGNTIYF. The CDR3 nucleotides are TGTGCCAGCAGCCAGGGGGACAGCGACTCTGGAAACACCATATATTTT. V usage is TRBV4-2 and J usage is TRBJ1-3, with TRBD1 matching over 7 bases. CDR3 length: 16 amino acids. Germline CDR1 is LGHNA and CDR2 is YNFKEQ. Unmatched junction bases numbered 5, after V lost 3 bases and J lost 0 bases.

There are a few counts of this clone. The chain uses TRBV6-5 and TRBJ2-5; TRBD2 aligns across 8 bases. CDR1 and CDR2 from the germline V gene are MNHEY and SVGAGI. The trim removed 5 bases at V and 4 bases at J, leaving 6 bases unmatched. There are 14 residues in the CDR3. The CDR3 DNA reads TGTGCCAGCAGTCTCGGGGGGGTGTTAGAGACCCAGTACTTC. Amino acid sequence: CASSLGGVLETQYF.

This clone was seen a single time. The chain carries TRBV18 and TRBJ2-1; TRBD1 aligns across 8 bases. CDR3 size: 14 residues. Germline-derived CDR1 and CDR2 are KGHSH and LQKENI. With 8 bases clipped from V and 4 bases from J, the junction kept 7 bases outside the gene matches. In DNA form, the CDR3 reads TGTGCCAGCCTCGGGCAGGGGGCATACAATGAGCAGTTCTTC. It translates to CASLGQGAYNEQFF.

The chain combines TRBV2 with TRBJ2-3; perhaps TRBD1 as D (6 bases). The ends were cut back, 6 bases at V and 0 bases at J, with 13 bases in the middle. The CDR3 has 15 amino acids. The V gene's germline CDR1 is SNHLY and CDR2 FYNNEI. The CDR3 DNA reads TGTGCCAGCAGAGCACACAGGGCTAGCACAGATACGCAGTATTTT. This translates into CASRAHRASTDTQYF.